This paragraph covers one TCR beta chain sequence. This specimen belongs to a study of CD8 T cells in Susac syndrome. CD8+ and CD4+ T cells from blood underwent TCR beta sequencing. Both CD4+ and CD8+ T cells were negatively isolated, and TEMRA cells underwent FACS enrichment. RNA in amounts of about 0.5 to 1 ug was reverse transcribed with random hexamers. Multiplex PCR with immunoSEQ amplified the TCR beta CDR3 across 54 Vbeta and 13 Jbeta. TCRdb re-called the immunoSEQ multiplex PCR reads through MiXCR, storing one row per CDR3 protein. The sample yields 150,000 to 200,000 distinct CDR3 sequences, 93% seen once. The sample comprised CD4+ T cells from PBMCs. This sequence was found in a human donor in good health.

The CDR3: CASSQGSRGGRAFF. As DNA, the CDR3 is TGCGCCAGCAGCCAAGGTTCCAGGGGAGGTCGAGCTTTCTTT. The gene calls are TRBV4-1 and TRBJ1-1, with D tentatively TRBD1 (6 bases). Germline lookup yields CDR1 MGHRA and CDR2 YSYEKL. V was pared by 1 base and J by 10 bases, with 16 bases between. The CDR3 runs 14 residues.